These 20 T cell receptor beta chains came from one sample sequenced in a study of shared clonotypes between healthy human individuals. Profiled with immunoSEQ multiplex PCR; TCRdb holds only in-frame clones, not every one. The table shows about 690,000 clones, with about 90% occurring only once. The specimen was memory CD8+ T cells from PBMCs. Subset specified: CD45RO+ cells pooled with CCR7-negative TemRA cells. These receptors originate from a man between 18 and 35 years old in good health. Some clones in this sample may be carry-over from other donors' samples.

The rearrangement uses TRBV7-9 and TRBJ2-1, with D hard to call. V was trimmed by 0 bases and J by 7 bases, leaving 7 bases between them. From germline, CDR1 is SEHNR and CDR2 FQNEAQ (reference sequence). The CDR3 consists of 13 residues. The CDR3 sequence: CASSLALGNEQFF. As DNA, the CDR3 is TGTGCCAGCAGCTTAGCTTTGGGGAATGAGCAGTTCTTC.

A remark on this clone: This sample includes further DNA sequences coding for the same CDR3. The rearrangement uses TRBV27 and TRBJ2-7; 7 nucleotides align to TRBD1. The CDR3 consists of 14 residues. With V trimmed by 2 bases and J by 2 bases, 3 bases remained unmatched. Germline CDR1 MNHEY, CDR2 SMNVEV (reference sequence). The CDR3 DNA is TGTGCCAGCAGTTTAGGGCAGGGGGCCTACGAGCAGTACTTC. Its translation: CASSLGQGAYEQYF.

This sequence joins TRBV7-9 and TRBJ2-1; a weak D match, TRBD2 (5 bases). V gave up 5 bases and J gave up 0 bases, with 11 bases separating them. This CDR3 comprises 15 residues. Germline CDR1 SEHNR, CDR2 FQNEAQ (reference sequence). DNA of the CDR3: TGTGCCAGCAGCCTCCTGGGGAGCTCCTACAATGAGCAGTTCTTC. It is translated as CASSLLGSSYNEQFF.

The rearrangement uses TRBV4-3 and TRBJ1-5, with D possibly being TRBD1 (5 bases). There are 15 residues in the CDR3. The V end lost 2 bases, the J end lost 7 bases, and 15 bases lay between the germline ends. CDR1 and CDR2 from the germline V gene are LGHNA and YSLEER. CDR3 coding DNA: TGCGCCAGCAGCCAAAATCACGGGGGAATACAGCCCCAGCATTTT. Translation gives CASSQNHGGIQPQHF.

This CDR3 reads CASSFPTSRPNTEAFF. The CDR3 DNA follows: TGTGCCAGCAGCTTCCCAACTAGTAGACCGAACACTGAAGCTTTCTTT. The chain recombines TRBV7-9 with TRBJ1-1, with D unresolved. The V end lost 3 bases, the J end lost 1 base, and 15 bases lay between the germline ends. Germline V gives CDR1 SEHNR, CDR2 FQNEAQ (reference sequence). CDR3 size: 16 residues. Supplemented by reference TRBV7-9 and TRBJ1-1, the full variable domain reads DTGVSQNPRHKITKRGQNVTFRCDPISEHNRLYWYRQTLGQGPEFLTYFQNEAQLEKSRLLSDRFSAERPKGSFSTLEIQRTEQGDSAMYLCASSFPTSRPNTEAFFGQGTRLTVV.

The V gene is TRBV19, the J gene TRBJ2-7; D ambiguous. V was cut by 3 bases and J by 5 bases, with 14 bases left in between. CDR3 size: 14 residues. Germline CDR1 is LNHDA and CDR2 is SQIVND (reference sequence). Here the CDR3 reads CASSINMLGNEQYF. Written as DNA, the CDR3 is TGTGCCAGTAGTATTAATATGTTGGGAAACGAGCAGTACTTC.

The V and J genes are TRBV5-4 and TRBJ2-3, with 7 bases lining up with TRBD1. V shed 0 bases, J shed 5 bases, and the junction held 6 bases outside the gene matches. This CDR3 comprises 15 residues. Germline-derived CDR1 and CDR2 are SGHNT and YYREEE (reference sequence). The CDR3 bases are TGTGCCAGCAGCTTGGACAGGGGAATCGGAGATACGCAGTATTTT. This sequence encodes CASSLDRGIGDTQYF.

The rearrangement joins TRBV14 to TRBJ2-1, with D possibly TRBD1 on 6 matching bases. CDR1 is SGHDN, CDR2 FVKESK, per germline. Trimming took off 2 bases at V and 6 bases at J, with 14 bases between the two ends. CDR3 length: 15 amino acids. CDR3 DNA sequence: TGTGCCAGCAGCCAAAGGTTCAGGGGCGGCAATGAGCAGTTCTTC. This sequence encodes CASSQRFRGGNEQFF.

This clone was recorded once. The rearrangement joins TRBV28 to TRBJ2-7; 7 bases line up with TRBD1. Looked up from germline, CDR1 is MDHEN and CDR2 is SYDVKM. The CDR3 runs to 15 residues. J lost 3 bases, V lost 6 bases, and 11 bases had no gene match. The CDR3 DNA is TGTGCCAGCAGACCGACGACAGGGAGAAGCTACGAGCAGTACTTC. Amino acid sequence: CASRPTTGRSYEQYF.

The genes are TRBV28 and TRBJ1-1; D perhaps matches TRBD1 (5 bases). This CDR3 is built from 13 residues. The germline V gene encodes CDR1 MDHEN and CDR2 SYDVKM. V gave up 1 base and J gave up 5 bases, with 8 bases separating them. The CDR3 loop reads CASSLYGGTEAFF. CDR3 coding DNA: TGTGCCAGCAGTTTATACGGGGGGACTGAAGCTTTCTTT.

The gene calls are TRBV19 and TRBJ1-4, with D tentatively TRBD1 (5 bases). V gave up 5 bases and J gave up 5 bases, with 12 bases separating them. CDR3 length equals 14 residues. Germline assignment: CDR1 LNHDA and CDR2 SQIVND (reference sequence). CDR3 protein: CASSGEQENEKLFF. For the CDR3, the DNA is TGTGCCAGTAGTGGGGAACAGGAGAATGAAAAACTGTTTTTT.

The chain employs TRBV15 and TRBJ1-5; D is uncertain. The CDR3 extends over 12 amino acids. The ends were cut back, 4 bases at V and 6 bases at J, with 7 bases in the middle. Germline CDR1 reads LNHNV; CDR2 reads YYDKDF (reference sequence). The CDR3 loop is CATSTRAQPQHF. The CDR3 DNA reads TGTGCCACCAGCACCCGGGCTCAGCCCCAGCATTTT.

The rearrangement joins TRBV6-5 to TRBJ2-7; D gene unclear. Looked up from germline, CDR1 is MNHEY and CDR2 is SVGAGI. Trimming removed 0 bases from V and 3 bases from J, with 6 bases in between. This CDR3 has 13 residues. Here the CDR3 DNA reads TGTGCCAGCAGTTACTCCCAGTTCTACGAGCAGTACTTC. Its translation: CASSYSQFYEQYF.

The chain combines TRBV27 with TRBJ2-7, with D perhaps given as TRBD1 or TRBD2 (5 bases each). Germline V gives CDR1 MNHEY, CDR2 SMNVEV (reference sequence). This CDR3 is built from 15 residues. V lost 5 bases, J lost 0 bases, and 14 bases lay in between. CDR3 DNA sequence: TGTGCCAGCAGTCCAGGGACCCTAAGCTCCTACGAGCAGTACTTC. As protein: CASSPGTLSSYEQYF.

J is TRBJ2-7 and V is TRBV19, with 7 bases that match TRBD2. CDR1 and CDR2 from the germline V gene are LNHDA and SQIVND (reference sequence). The CDR3 loop spans 13 amino acids. The ends lost 10 bases at V and 2 bases at J; junction bases unmatched: 8. The CDR3, as DNA: TGTGCCACCCGTGGGGAGGGCCCCTACGAGCAGTACTTC. It yields the protein CATRGEGPYEQYF.

The J gene is TRBJ1-3, the V gene TRBV27, with D possibly being TRBD1 (5 bases). The CDR3 length is 15 residues. V lost 7 bases, J lost 1 base, and 14 bases lay in between. Germline V lookup: CDR1 MNHEY, CDR2 SMNVEV (reference sequence). CDR3 region: CASTDRIESGNTIYF. The CDR3 bases are TGTGCCAGCACCGACAGAATCGAATCTGGAAACACCATATATTTT.

The CDR3 DNA reads as TGTGCCAGCAGCTCATCCAGACAGTTCTGGAAATCACCCCTCCACTTT. It codes for CASSSSRQFWKSPLHF. The J gene is TRBJ1-6, the V gene TRBV7-8; TRBD1 is a possible D gene (5 bases). Germline CDR1 and CDR2: SGHVS and FQNEAQ. This CDR3 has 16 amino acids. Trimming removed 4 bases from V and 10 bases from J, with 20 bases in between. The entire variable domain, with the rest obtained from reference TRBV7-8 and TRBJ1-6, is as follows: GAGVSQSPRYKVAKRGQDVALRCDPISGHVSLFWYQQALGQGPEFLTYFQNEAQLDKSGLPSDRFFAERPEGSVSTLKIQRTQQEDSAVYLCASSSSRQFWKSPLHFGNGTRLTVT.

This rearrangement joins TRBV7-9 to TRBJ2-7, with 7 bases that match TRBD1. V gave up 1 base and J gave up 6 bases; unmatched junction bases: 9. The CDR3 totals 15 residues. Germline CDR1 SEHNR, CDR2 FQNEAQ (reference sequence). CDR3: CASSLVGTASVEQYF. In DNA form, the CDR3 reads TGTGCCAGCAGCTTAGTAGGGACAGCCTCCGTCGAGCAGTACTTC.

The J gene is TRBJ2-7, the V gene TRBV19; no clear D gene. CDR1 and CDR2 from the germline V gene are LNHDA and SQIVND (reference sequence). V was cut by 4 bases and J by 5 bases, with 18 bases left in between. The CDR3 is made up of 15 amino acids. CDR3 DNA: TGTGCCAGTAGTACCGGGTCAATCTCCCCCAACGAGCAGTACTTC. This codes for CASSTGSISPNEQYF. Full variable domain (remainder filled in from reference TRBV19 and TRBJ2-7): DGGITQSPKYLFRKEGQNVTLSCEQNLNHDAMYWYRQDPGQGLRLIYYSQIVNDFQKGDIAEGYSVSREKKESFPLTVTSAQKNPTAFYLCASSTGSISPNEQYFGPGTRLTVT.

The chain is built from TRBV9 and TRBJ2-7, with D unclear. Germline V lookup: CDR1 SGDLS, CDR2 YYNGEE. Trimming shortened V by 4 bases and J by 7 bases, and 12 bases separated the two germline ends. The CDR3 runs 12 residues. CDR3 DNA sequence: TGTGCCAGCAGCCGCCCCTCTAGAGAGCAGTACTTC. Translation gives CASSRPSREQYF.